The 24 T cell receptor beta chains given below trace back to one sample, sequenced in a study of T cells after yellow fever vaccination (dated by TCRdb to the late 2010s). Library construction relied on 5' RACE. TCRdb lists the instrument as Illumina HiSeq 2500. TCRdb trimmed public reads at Q25 via fastp, called clones via MiXCR and kept in-frame beta chains. Rows with a matching CDR3 protein are joined into one entry that keeps the most common DNA and genes. The sample table shows 200,000 to 250,000 distinct CDR3 sequences, and less than 9% are seen once. The ten biggest clones cover approximately 0.85% of the sample. What the treatment or condition label conveys for this sample: live attenuated yellow fever vaccine strain. Sequenced here: CD4+ T cells sorted from PBMCs, sampled 15 days after the yellow fever booster vaccination. These receptors were taken from a young man who received the YFV17D yellow fever vaccine.

This clonotype was picked up a small number of times. This chain uses TRBV6-4 with TRBJ2-1; 8 nucleotides align to TRBD1. Trimming removed 4 bases from V and 7 bases from J; junction bases left unmatched: 3. Germline loops: CDR1 MRHNA, CDR2 SNTAGT. The CDR3 covers 13 residues. The CDR3 loop is CASSAQGANEQFF. CDR3 nucleotides: TGTGCCAGCAGTGCGCAGGGGGCGAATGAGCAGTTCTTC.

The rearrangement joins TRBV14 to TRBJ2-5; 7 bases agree with TRBD2. Germline CDR1 reads SGHDN; CDR2 reads FVKESK. V trimming: 6 bases; J trimming: 0 bases; junction bases outside the gene matches: 1. This CDR3 is built from 13 residues. In DNA, the CDR3 is TGTGCCAGCAGAGCGGGAAACCAAGAGACCCAGTACTTC. Its protein product is CASRAGNQETQYF.

The chain combines TRBV4-3 with TRBJ2-2; D may match TRBD1 or TRBD2 (5 bases each). The CDR3 length is 13 residues. Trimming removed 8 bases from V and 8 bases from J, with 15 bases in between. Germline CDR1 reads LGHNA; CDR2 reads YSLEER. The CDR3 spells CASHPGRTGELFF. The CDR3 region has the DNA TGCGCCAGCCACCCGGGGCGCACAGGGGAGCTGTTTTTT.

This clonotype was detected ten times or more. The gene calls are TRBV3-1 and TRBJ2-7; unclear D gene. The CDR3 consists of 11 residues. V lost 2 bases and J lost 5, with 4 bases in between. CDR1 LGHDT and CDR2 YNNKEL come from the germline V gene (reference sequence). The CDR3 DNA reads TGTGCCAGCAGCCAAACGAACGAGCAGTACTTC. Protein product: CASSQTNEQYF.

In its sample, this clonotype was seen many times. This rearrangement joins TRBV10-2 to TRBJ2-2; TRBD2 agrees at 10 bases. Germline CDR1 reads WSHSY; CDR2 reads SAAADI. After removal of 6 bases from V and 7 bases from J, the junction contained 11 bases not matched to a gene. The CDR3 has 16 residues. In nucleotides, the CDR3 is TGCGCCAGCAGCCGACAAGCGGGAGGGTACAACGGGGAGCTGTTTTTT. Protein sequence: CASSRQAGGYNGELFF.

This clonotype showed up many times. V is TRBV24-1 and J is TRBJ2-3; no definite D call. This CDR3 has 12 residues. Trimming removed 7 bases from V and 0 bases from J, with 4 bases in between. The germline V gene has CDR1 KGHDR and CDR2 SFDVKD. CDR3 protein: CATSGSTDTQYF. DNA of the CDR3: TGTGCCACCAGCGGGAGCACAGATACGCAGTATTTT.

Only a few counts were recorded for this clonotype. The germline gene is not matched at one end of the junction; a read error may be the cause. The gene calls are TRBV6-2 or TRBV6-3 and TRBJ2-7; D tentatively reads TRBD1 or TRBD2 (5 bases each). CDR3 length equals 12 residues. From germline, CDR1 is MNHEY and CDR2 SVGEGT. The CDR3 spells CASSGKPGRDDF. The CDR3 nucleotides read TGTGCCAGCAGCGGTAAGCCGGGACGGGACGACTTC.

The chain links TRBV12-3 or TRBV12-4 to TRBJ2-6, with D possibly matching TRBD2 (6 bases). The CDR3 has 15 amino acids. Trimming cost V 5 bases and J 8 bases, with 16 bases left between them. CDR3 nucleotides: TGTGCCAGCAGTATGCGCGGGGCCGGGTCCAACGTCCTGACTTTC. It encodes CASSMRGAGSNVLTF.

This clonotype was observed at least ten times. The J gene is TRBJ1-5, the V gene TRBV6-5, with 8 bases that match TRBD1. This CDR3 is 15 amino acids long. In germline, CDR1 is MNHEY, CDR2 SVGAGI. After removal of 6 bases from V and 8 bases from J, the junction contained 12 bases not matched to a gene. The CDR3 nucleotides read TGTGCCAGCAGCGTTGGACAGGGATCGTTTGAGCCCCAGCATTTT. Encoded protein: CASSVGQGSFEPQHF.

Details on this clonotype: A clone one base away is much larger, so this may be a read error. This chain uses TRBV11-2 with TRBJ1-2; D possibly corresponds to TRBD1 (5 bases). This CDR3 is built from 15 residues. Germline loops: CDR1 SGHAT, CDR2 FQNNGV. CDR3 sequence (DNA): TGTGCCAGAAGCTTCGGACGGGGACGTCAATATGGCTACACCTTC. It codes for CARSFGRGRQYGYTF.

The chain links TRBV7-9 to TRBJ1-1; D perhaps matches TRBD1 (5 bases). Germline V gene data show CDR1 as SEHNR and CDR2 as FQNEAQ (reference sequence). CDR3 length equals 14 residues. V lost 2 bases and J 1 base, leaving 8 bases between the germline ends. The CDR3 region is CASSLNQGNTEAFF. CDR3 nucleotide sequence: TGTGCCAGCAGCTTAAACCAGGGGAACACTGAAGCTTTCTTT. The whole variable domain, filled in from reference TRBV7-9 and TRBJ1-1, reads DTGVSQNPRHKITKRGQNVTFRCDPISEHNRLYWYRQTLGQGPEFLTYFQNEAQLEKSRLLSDRFSAERPKGSFSTLEIQRTEQGDSAMYLCASSLNQGNTEAFFGQGTRLTVV.

This clonotype was picked up many times. The chain has TRBV7-2 and TRBJ2-3; 10 bases align to TRBD1. Trimming took 4 bases from V and 7 from J; bases not matched to a gene: 11. CDR1 and CDR2 (germline): SGHTA, FQGNSA. The CDR3 runs 16 residues. The CDR3 reads CASSSLRDRGVNTQYF. The CDR3 DNA follows: TGTGCCAGCAGCTCGCTCCGGGACAGGGGAGTAAATACGCAGTATTTT.

The chain employs TRBV5-1 and TRBJ2-5; D is perhaps TRBD1 or TRBD2 (5 bases each). The V and J ends lost 3 bases and 4 bases respectively, with 13 bases between them. The germline V gene has CDR1 SGHRS and CDR2 YFSETQ. The CDR3 totals 14 residues. The CDR3 region has the DNA TGCGCCAGCAGCTGGGGACGAGGGGCAGAGACCCAGTACTTC. It specifies CASSWGRGAETQYF.

Of note for this clonotype: Just one base apart from a much larger clone, this may be a read error. V and J are TRBV2 and TRBJ2-5; 12 nucleotides match TRBD2. The germline gives CDR1 SNHLY, CDR2 FYNNEI. The CDR3 totals 15 residues. V shed 6 bases and J 4 bases; nucleotides not matched to a gene: 6. The CDR3 DNA reads TGTGCCAGCAGCTGGCTAGCGGGAGGGGTAGAGACCCAGTACTTC. It encodes CASSWLAGGVETQYF.

The V gene is TRBV5-5, the J gene TRBJ1-2, with D hard to call. Germline values: CDR1 SGHKS, CDR2 YYEKEE (reference sequence). V lost 3 bases and J lost 2, with 11 bases in between. The CDR3 contains 14 residues. CDR3 region: CASSSRLFNYGYTF. In DNA form, the CDR3 reads TGTGCCAGCAGCTCCAGGTTATTCAACTATGGCTACACCTTC.

V and J are TRBV10-3 and TRBJ2-3; D remains unclear. This CDR3 spans 11 amino acids. The V end lost 4 bases, the J end lost 4 bases, and 3 bases lay between the germline ends. Per the germline V gene, CDR1 is ENHRY and CDR2 is SYGVKD. CDR3 sequence: CAISVADTQYF. Written as DNA, the CDR3 is TGTGCCATCAGTGTGGCAGATACGCAGTATTTT.

This clonotype has a count of ten or more. The chain recombines TRBV12-5 with TRBJ1-1; no firm D call. Germline V gives CDR1 LGHNT, CDR2 FRNRAP. This CDR3 is built from 13 residues. The V end lost 0 bases, the J end lost 3 bases, and 5 bases lay between the germline ends. The CDR3 loop reads CASGLVGYTEAFF. CDR3 coding DNA: TGTGCTAGTGGTTTGGTCGGTTACACTGAAGCTTTCTTT.

V gene TRBV15 combines with J gene TRBJ2-1; 7 bases map to TRBD1. This CDR3 region has 16 residues. Germline CDR1 and CDR2: LNHNV and YYDKDF (reference sequence). J lost 7 bases, V lost 4 bases, and 13 bases had no gene match. The CDR3, as DNA: TGTGCCACCAGCACGGTGGGTAGACAGGGAATGAATGAGCAGTTCTTC. This sequence encodes CATSTVGRQGMNEQFF.

The rearrangement joins TRBV9 to TRBJ2-3; D uncertain. The V and J ends lost 0 bases and 4 bases respectively, with 12 bases between them. Germline CDR1 reads SGDLS; CDR2 reads YYNGEE. CDR3 size: 15 residues. The CDR3 spells CASSVAVGFPDTQYF. DNA of the CDR3: TGTGCCAGCAGCGTAGCTGTAGGCTTTCCAGATACGCAGTATTTT.

At least ten counts were recorded for this clonotype. CDR3 DNA sequence: TGCAGCGTTGAAGTGAGCGGGAGGGCCACAGATACGCAGTATTTT. As protein: CSVEVSGRATDTQYF. This sequence joins TRBV29-1 and TRBJ2-3, with 10 bases fitting TRBD2. Trimming cost V 1 base and J 2 bases; bases outside gene matches: 3. The CDR3 has 15 amino acids. Germline loops: CDR1 SQVTM, CDR2 ANQGSEA.

This clonotype was seen at least ten times. This rearrangement joins TRBV12-3 or TRBV12-4 to TRBJ2-3, with TRBD1 identical over 8 bases. The junction had 6 bases not matched to a gene; V was cut back by 3 bases and J by 7 bases. The CDR3 has 14 amino acids. DNA for the CDR3: TGTGCCAGCAGTTTTTCAGGGGGCCGGAATACGCAGTATTTT. Translated, it gives CASSFSGGRNTQYF.

This clonotype was seen many times. The chain couples TRBV5-6 to TRBJ2-1, with a tentative D call TRBD2 (5 bases). This CDR3 has 12 residues. V lost 4 bases to trimming and J lost 12 bases, with 14 bases between them. CDR1 SGHDT and CDR2 YYEEEE come from the germline V gene. CDR3 bases: TGTGCCAGCAGCACCACCCCTCGGGGGCAGTTCTTC. Amino acids: CASSTTPRGQFF. Full variable domain (outside the CDR3, taken from reference TRBV5-6 and TRBJ2-1): DAGVTQSPTHLIKTRGQQVTLRCSPKSGHDTVSWYQQALGQGPQFIFQYYEEEERQRGNFPDRFSGHQFPNYSSELNVNALLLGDSALYLCASSTTPRGQFFGPGTRLTVL.

This clonotype came up many times. This sequence joins TRBV12-3 or TRBV12-4 and TRBJ1-5; a possible D gene is TRBD1 (5 bases). Trimming stripped 3 bases from V and 7 bases from J, with 16 bases between. The CDR3 contains 15 residues. The CDR3 coding sequence is TGTGCCAGCAGTTTGAGTGGGGGGAGTGGGCAGCCCCAGCATTTT. Translation: CASSLSGGSGQPQHF.

The sample holds a few counts of this clonotype. The chain links TRBV6-1 to TRBJ2-3; the D gene is possibly TRBD2 (6 bases). Trimming removed 7 bases at V and 1 base at J, with 12 bases between. Looked up from germline, CDR1 is MNHNS and CDR2 is SASEGT. The CDR3 consists of 14 residues. CDR3 sequence reads: CASNVPGGTDTQYF. DNA of the CDR3: TGTGCCAGCAACGTCCCGGGAGGCACAGATACGCAGTATTTT.